The 4 T cell receptor beta chains listed next were all sequenced from one sample in a study of T cell changes during pregnancy in multiple sclerosis. Profiled with immunoSEQ multiplex PCR; TCRdb holds only in-frame clones, not every one. The sample has approximately 100,000 clones, about nine tenths seen once. The sequenced sample was peripheral blood, obtained in the second trimester of pregnancy. These receptors originate from a female donor with multiple sclerosis, enrolled in a pregnancy study.

This chain uses TRBV29-1 with TRBJ1-1, with a possible D match to TRBD1 (5 bases). Germline V CDR1 and CDR2: SQVTM, ANQGSEA. The ends were cut back, 6 bases at V and 4 bases at J, with 18 bases in the middle. The CDR3 is 14 residues long. DNA of the CDR3: TGCAGCGTCCGACAGCGGAGGGGTGGCACTGAAGCTTTCTTT. Residues: CSVRQRRGGTEAFF.

V and J are TRBV28 and TRBJ2-1, with D perhaps matching TRBD1 (5 bases). There are 13 residues in the CDR3. Trimming took off 8 bases at V and 0 bases at J, with 8 bases between the two ends. Germline CDR1 and CDR2: MDHEN and SYDVKM. The CDR3 DNA sequence: TGTGCCAGCGTCAGGGACTCCTACAATGAGCAGTTCTTC. Translation: CASVRDSYNEQFF.

The chain uses TRBV29-1 and TRBJ1-1; 8 bases match TRBD1. V was clipped by 5 bases and J by 10 bases; unmatched bases: 12. Germline CDR1 SQVTM, CDR2 ANQGSEA. This CDR3 spans 13 amino acids. The CDR3 DNA follows: TGCAGCGTTCGACAGGGGCCTCCACTGGGAGCTTTCTTT. Residues: CSVRQGPPLGAFF.

The chain couples TRBV28 to TRBJ1-1, with 7 bases aligning to TRBD1. The CDR3 length is 16 residues. The germline CDR1 and CDR2 sequences are MDHEN and SYDVKM. J gave up 0 bases and V 4 bases, and 8 bases lay outside the gene matches. CDR3 in amino acids: CASSSPGQRLNTEAFF. DNA for the CDR3: TGTGCCAGCAGTTCGCCGGGACAGAGATTGAACACTGAAGCTTTCTTT.